This TCR beta chain was identified in a study of T cells in Graves' hyperthyroidism and ophthalmopathy. Amplification of TCR beta CDR3 regions was performed using RNA transcripts as template. The study used the HTBI primer set for a first-round RT-PCR of the TCR CDR3. TCRdb reprocessed the multiplex PCR reads with MiXCR, giving one entry per CDR3 protein. In the table there are roughly 580,000 distinct CDR3 sequences, about 15% of which are singletons. In its sample, this clonotype was seen a few times. Germline V gene sequence: CDR1 MNHEY, CDR2 SVGEGT. The length of the CDR3 is 13 residues. Trimming shortened V by 6 bases and J by 9 bases, and 15 bases separated the two germline ends.

J is TRBJ1-5 and V is TRBV6-2 or TRBV6-3; D uncertain. The source is a young woman with Graves' hyperthyroidism that later progressed to Graves' ophthalmopathy. Material: blood. The CDR3 reads CASSLDKERPQHF. The CDR3 region has the DNA TGTGCCAGCAGCCTTGACAAGGAACGGCCCCAGCATTTT.